A single sample is the source of the 22 T cell receptor beta chains below, sequenced in a study of glioma-infiltrating T cells (dated by TCRdb to 2015 to 2016). The listed sequencing device is Illumina MiSeq. The iRepertoire nested amplicon-rescue multiplex PCR (arm-PCR) platform was used to amplify TCR alpha and beta CDR3 regions from RNA. The public sequencing data were trimmed at Q25 with fastp and processed into clonotypes with MiXCR by TCRdb, which kept only in-frame beta chains. Each CDR3 protein appears once, grouped with its most common genes and DNA. A total of fewer than 250,000 distinct CDR3 sequences appear in this sample, approximately 30% of them only once. 20% to 25% of the sample lies in the top ten. The sequenced material came from glioma tissue, nonneoplastic brain tissue, or PBMCs (not recorded which). Receptors were obtained from a human donor with low-grade glioma or glioblastoma, undergoing nonglioma brain surgery, or in good health (not recorded which).

This clonotype was counted ten times or more. This chain joins TRBV20-1 and TRBJ1-1, with D hard to call. The CDR3 is 11 residues long. V lost 3 bases and J lost 0, with 2 bases in between. Germline V gives CDR1 DFQATT, CDR2 SNEGSKA (reference sequence). CDR3 sequence: CSARVNTEAFF. In DNA form, the CDR3 reads TGCAGTGCTAGGGTGAACACTGAAGCTTTCTTT.

This clonotype was recorded a few times. It is likely a read error, because the conserved phenylalanine at the end of the CDR3 is missing. The DNA is omitted, as the CDR3 cannot be located on it reliably, and the CDR3 follows TCRdb's listing. The rearrangement uses TRBV29-1 and TRBJ1-1. Germline V gene lookup returns CDR1 SQVTM and CDR2 ANQGSEA. From its first to its last residue, the CDR3 has 9 amino acids. This CDR3 is CSVAPPWVG.

On this clonotype itself: The junction departs from the called germline gene at one end, perhaps through a read error. This chain connects TRBV6-6 to TRBJ2-1; D remains ambiguous. There are 16 residues in the CDR3. Per the germline V gene, CDR1 is MNHNY and CDR2 is SVGAGI (reference sequence). The CDR3, as DNA: TGTGCCAGCAGTTACTCTGATGGGTCCTACTCGGATGAGCGGTTCTTC. Translating it yields CASSYSDGSYSDERFF.

Notes on this clonotype: A much larger clone differs from this one at a single base, so this may be a read error. The V call is TRBV27, the J call TRBJ2-7, with D possibly being TRBD1 (6 bases). The V and J ends lost 4 bases and 0 bases respectively, with 16 bases between them. CDR3 length: 16 amino acids. The germline V gene has CDR1 MNHEY and CDR2 SMNVEV (reference sequence). Here the CDR3 DNA reads TGTGCCAGCAGTTGGTCCGGGACATCTGGCTCCTACGAGCAGTACTTC. Protein product: CASSWSGTSGSYEQYF.

A word on this clonotype: At one end the junction does not follow the germline gene, possibly because of a read error. The chain recombines TRBV6-6 with TRBJ1-5; no clear D. Germline V CDR1 and CDR2: MNHNY, SVGAGI (reference sequence). CDR3 length: 13 amino acids. CDR3 nucleotide sequence: TGTGCCAGCAGTTCCCAGACCGGTAAGCCCCAGAATTTT. Amino acid sequence: CASSSQTGKPQNF.

This clonotype was counted between two and nine times. V usage is TRBV10-3 and J usage is TRBJ1-2; TRBD1 matches 9 bases. The CDR3 is 15 amino acids. With 0 bases clipped from V and 1 base from J, the junction kept 0 bases outside the gene matches. Germline CDR1 and CDR2: ENHRY and SYGVKD. The CDR3 sequence: CAISESDRGNYGYTF. The CDR3, as DNA: TGTGCCATCAGTGAGTCGGACAGGGGTAACTATGGCTACACCTTC.

This clonotype was detected only a few times. A read error may produce the germline difference seen at one junction end. This sequence joins TRBV7-7 and TRBJ2-3; D not resolved. The CDR3 runs 15 residues. Germline V gene sequence: CDR1 SSHAT, CDR2 FNYEAQ (reference sequence). The CDR3 DNA reads TGTGCTAGCAGCTCCGGACCTCCTAGCACAGATACGCAGTATTTT. This translates into CASSSGPPSTDTQYF.

With respect to this clonotype: A clone one base away is much larger, so this may be a read error. The rearrangement uses TRBV29-1 and TRBJ1-5, with D hard to call. CDR1 is SQVTM, CDR2 ANQGSEA, per germline. The CDR3 covers 10 residues. The germline V and J ends were trimmed by 7 bases and 5 bases, with 6 bases remaining between them. The CDR3 sequence is CSALHQPQHF. CDR3 DNA: TGCAGCGCTCTTCATCAGCCCCAGCATTTT.

Notes on this clonotype: It may be a read error: a sequence one base away is much more abundant. The gene calls are TRBV12-3 or TRBV12-4 and TRBJ1-5, with D unresolved. There are 15 residues in the CDR3. CDR3 protein: CATSFSSGGNQPQHF. The CDR3, as DNA: TGTGCCACCAGTTTTTCCAGCGGGGGCAATCAGCCCCAGCATTTT.

Details on this clonotype: Possible read error: a much larger clone is one base away. The chain uses TRBV3-1 and TRBJ2-2; D gene ambiguous. The CDR3 totals 11 residues. Germline CDR1 reads LGHDT; CDR2 reads YNNKEL (reference sequence). The CDR3 DNA is TGTGCCAGCAGACAAGTCGGGGAGCTGTTTTTT. It codes for CASRQVGELFF.

There are many counts of this clonotype. The chain joins TRBV18 to TRBJ1-1; weak D call: TRBD1 (6 bases). The CDR3 sequence is 16 residues long. In germline, CDR1 is KGHSH, CDR2 LQKENI. V was trimmed by 6 bases and J by 2 bases, leaving 19 bases between them. The CDR3 bases are TGTGCCAGCTCGCCCCGGCCCCAAGGGGGAAACACTGAAGCTTTCTTT. This codes for CASSPRPQGGNTEAFF.

This clonotype appeared once. A much larger clone lies one base from this, so it may be a read error. The chain recombines TRBV18 with TRBJ1-5; 8 positions match TRBD1. The junction had 8 bases not matched to a gene; V was cut back by 9 bases and J by 4 bases. Germline V lookup: CDR1 KGHSH, CDR2 LQKENI. The CDR3 consists of 14 residues. The CDR3 region has the DNA TGTGCCAGGTCCGGGGGACAGGAGAATCAGCCCCAGCATTTT. Translating gives CARSGGQENQPQHF.

J is TRBJ1-5 and V is TRBV27; D gene unclear. The germline CDR1 and CDR2 sequences are MNHEY and SMNVEV (reference sequence). V was clipped by 9 bases and J by 7 bases, with 10 bases between them. The CDR3 is 11 amino acids. CDR3 amino acids: CASFMGQPQHF. The CDR3 DNA follows: TGTGCCAGTTTCATGGGCCAGCCCCAGCATTTT.

This clonotype came up many times. CDR3 amino acids: CASSLAGSNGYTF. CDR3 in DNA: TGTGCCAGCAGCTTAGCGGGCAGCAACGGCTACACCTTC. The rearrangement joins TRBV7-2 to TRBJ1-2; D is unclear. The length of the CDR3 is 13 residues. With 0 bases removed from V and 8 bases from J, the gap between germline ends came to 10 bases. Germline V gives CDR1 SGHTA, CDR2 FQGNSA.

The chain is built from TRBV11-2 and TRBJ2-7; D call uncertain. The CDR3 sequence is 11 residues long. Germline CDR1 is SGHAT and CDR2 is FQNNGV. Trimming shortened V by 5 bases and J by 6 bases, and 8 bases separated the two germline ends. This chain's CDR3 is CASSRRSEQYF. Here the CDR3 DNA reads TGTGCCAGCAGCCGCCGGTCCGAGCAGTACTTC.

This clonotype was detected ten times or more. This rearrangement joins TRBV20-1 to TRBJ2-1, with TRBD2 matching over 15 bases. Trimming took 4 bases from V and 2 from J; bases not matched to a gene: 6. Germline CDR1 reads DFQATT; CDR2 reads SNEGSKA (reference sequence). The CDR3 extends over 17 amino acids. The CDR3 spells CSATGTSGRRAYNEQFF. Here the CDR3 DNA reads TGCAGTGCTACCGGGACTAGCGGGAGGAGGGCCTACAATGAGCAGTTCTTC.

The V call is TRBV6-2 or TRBV6-3, the J call TRBJ2-1; D is unclear. The CDR3 has 12 residues. Per the germline V gene, CDR1 is MNHEY and CDR2 is SVGEGT. V shed 8 bases and J shed 7 bases, with 12 bases lying between them. CDR3 amino acids: CASGSSGNEQFF. The CDR3 DNA follows: TGTGCCAGCGGTTCTAGTGGGAATGAGCAGTTCTTC.

This clonotype was recorded at least ten times. The V call is TRBV7-2, the J call TRBJ2-3; D remains unclear. CDR1 is SGHTA and CDR2 is FQGNSA in the germline V gene. V was trimmed by 2 bases and J by 2 bases, leaving 8 bases between them. CDR3 size: 14 residues. The CDR3 DNA follows: TGTGCCAGCAGCTTATCACAGAACACAGATACGCAGTATTTT. Its translation: CASSLSQNTDTQYF.

The rearrangement links TRBV6-6 to TRBJ2-7, with D possibly matching TRBD2 (6 bases). Germline values: CDR1 MNHNY, CDR2 SVGAGI (reference sequence). This CDR3 region has 16 residues. V lost 5 bases to trimming and J lost 5 bases, with 22 bases between them. The CDR3 coding sequence is TGTGCCAGCAGTGCAGGAATCGGGGCTAGCGTCGACGAGCAGTACTTC. Translated, it gives CASSAGIGASVDEQYF.

This clonotype was counted ten times or more. The chain has TRBV6-1 and TRBJ1-1; D is ambiguous. This CDR3 is 12 amino acids long. CDR1 is MNHNS, CDR2 SASEGT, per germline. V dropped 6 bases and J dropped 5 bases, with 10 bases sitting between them. The CDR3 sequence: CASSQPATEAFF. CDR3 bases: TGTGCCAGCAGCCAACCCGCGACTGAAGCTTTCTTT.

Worth noting for this clonotype: Just one base apart from a much larger clone, this may be a read error. V and J are TRBV11-2 and TRBJ2-1, with 8 bases aligning to TRBD2. Germline V gene lookup returns CDR1 SGHAT and CDR2 FQNNGV. The V and J ends lost 4 bases and 8 bases, in that order; junction bases with no gene match: 10. The CDR3 runs to 15 residues. CDR3 amino acids: CASSSTYSGSHEQFF. The CDR3 bases are TGTGCCAGCAGCTCTACCTACAGCGGGAGCCATGAGCAGTTCTTC.

This clonotype was detected many times. The J gene is TRBJ2-7, the V gene TRBV27, with TRBD1 identical over 8 bases. This CDR3 region has 15 residues. CDR1 is MNHEY and CDR2 is SMNVEV in the germline V gene (reference sequence). After removal of 5 bases from V and 3 bases from J, the junction contained 9 bases not matched to a gene. CDR3 in amino acids: CASSLLDRAGYEQYF. CDR3 nucleotides: TGTGCCAGCAGTCTCCTGGACAGGGCGGGCTACGAGCAGTACTTC.